One and the same sample provided the 10 T cell receptor beta chains below, sequenced in a study of blood T cells in healthy people across ages. A second roughly 6 to 12 cycle PCR used barcoded and J-beta primers. TCRdb redid the calling of the 5' RACE reads with MiXCR, one entry per CDR3 protein. The data hold approximately 800,000 distinct CDR3 sequences, with around half observed a single time. The source material was blood. The receptors were sampled from a man older than 75 in good health.

This sequence joins TRBV5-1 and TRBJ2-3, with TRBD2 as a possible D gene (5 bases). The V end lost 0 bases, the J end lost 13 bases, and 18 bases lay between the germline ends. The CDR3 is 14 amino acids. Germline V gene data show CDR1 as SGHRS and CDR2 as YFSETQ. CDR3 protein: CASSLDPPGIDKYF. Written as DNA, the CDR3 is TGCGCCAGCAGCTTGGATCCACCCGGGATTGATAAGTATTTT.

J is TRBJ2-1 and V is TRBV29-1; 14 bases align to TRBD2. Germline assignment: CDR1 SQVTM and CDR2 ANQGSEA. V gave up 7 bases and J gave up 0 bases; unmatched junction bases: 8. CDR3 length: 17 residues. The CDR3 sequence is CSAEGLAGEFSYNEQFF. The CDR3 DNA reads as TGCAGCGCTGAGGGACTAGCGGGAGAATTCTCCTACAATGAGCAGTTCTTC.

This clonotype occurred once. This chain uses TRBV5-1 with TRBJ1-1, with D possibly being TRBD1 (6 bases). The CDR3 has 13 amino acids. Trimming shortened V by 3 bases and J by 3 bases, and 9 bases separated the two germline ends. The germline V gene encodes CDR1 SGHRS and CDR2 YFSETQ. CDR3 region: CASSSGTYTEAFF. Written as DNA, the CDR3 is TGCGCCAGCAGCTCCGGGACATACACTGAAGCTTTCTTT.

This clonotype was seen a handful of times. V gene TRBV6-2 or TRBV6-3 combines with J gene TRBJ2-1, with 13 bases aligning to TRBD2. The CDR3 spans 15 residues. V lost 6 bases and J lost 10; bases outside the gene matches: 9. Per germline, CDR1 MNHEY and CDR2 SVGEGT. The CDR3 protein is CASSSGTSGAREQFF. The CDR3 region has the DNA TGTGCCAGCAGCTCCGGGACTAGCGGGGCAAGGGAGCAGTTCTTC.

The V call is TRBV12-3 or TRBV12-4, the J call TRBJ1-1, with D hard to call. The CDR3 extends over 15 amino acids. Trimming pared 0 bases from V and 3 bases from J, leaving 11 bases between. In DNA, the CDR3 is TGTGCCAGCAGTTTAGCCGGGGTAAGGGACACTGAAGCTTTCTTT. Translating it yields CASSLAGVRDTEAFF.

This clonotype was observed a handful of times. The chain is built from TRBV7-3 and TRBJ2-1; 9 nucleotides align to TRBD1. From germline, CDR1 is SGHTA and CDR2 FQGTGA. Trimming at V came to 4 bases and at J to 7 bases, leaving 8 bases not matched to a gene. The CDR3 contains 15 residues. The CDR3 is CASSYQGQGFNEQFF. The CDR3 region has the DNA TGTGCCAGCAGCTACCAGGGACAGGGATTTAATGAGCAGTTCTTC.

This clonotype was counted a few times. This chain joins TRBV7-9 and TRBJ2-3; D gene uncertain. Germline CDR1 reads SEHNR; CDR2 reads FQNEAQ (reference sequence). The ends were cut back, 8 bases at V and 6 bases at J, with 15 bases in the middle. CDR3 size: 13 residues. CDR3 sequence (DNA): TGTGCCAGCTCCGAGACATTGTTGGATACGCAGTATTTT. It codes for CASSETLLDTQYF.

V and J are TRBV28 and TRBJ2-3; 11 nucleotides align to TRBD2. CDR1 is MDHEN, CDR2 SYDVKM, per germline. V lost 5 bases to trimming and J lost 6 bases; unmatched junction nucleotides: 7. CDR3 length: 15 residues. The CDR3 loop is CASSPLGLAVDTQYF. CDR3 bases: TGTGCCAGCAGTCCCCTGGGACTAGCGGTGGATACGCAGTATTTT.

This chain links TRBV9 with TRBJ2-3; 10 nucleotides align to TRBD2. Trimming at V came to 0 bases and at J to 14 bases, leaving 21 bases not matched to a gene. This CDR3 spans 18 amino acids. CDR1 is SGDLS, CDR2 YYNGEE, per germline. For the CDR3, the DNA is TGTGCCAGCAGCGTAGACAAAGCGGGAGGGCCGAGGCACAGATACGCGTATTTT. Protein sequence: CASSVDKAGGPRHRYAYF.

The chain is built from TRBV28 and TRBJ1-5, with 9 bases matching TRBD1. V trimming: 5 bases; J trimming: 5 bases; junction bases outside the gene matches: 13. Germline CDR1 reads MDHEN; CDR2 reads SYDVKM. This CDR3 spans 17 amino acids. CDR3 coding DNA: TGTGCCAGCAGTACAAGGAAACAGGGGGCAACTGATCAGCCCCAGCATTTT. Protein sequence: CASSTRKQGATDQPQHF. The complete variable domain, with remaining parts taken from reference TRBV28 and TRBJ1-5, reads DVKVTQSSRYLVKRTGEKVFLECVQDMDHENMFWYRQDPGLGLRLIYFSYDVKMKEKGDIPEGYSVSREKKERFSLILESASTNQTSMYLCASSTRKQGATDQPQHFGDGTRLSIL.